This TCR beta chain was sequenced in a study of CD8+CD57+ T cells in acquired aplastic anemia. Study-wide background: Recorded DNA amounts for sorted CD4+ and CD8+ cells had an average of about 3 ug.

Per the germline V gene, CDR1 is WNHNN and CDR2 is SYGVQD (reference sequence). This CDR3 is built from 14 residues. The trim removed 10 bases at V and 6 bases at J, leaving 14 bases unmatched. With regard to this clonotype: Its antigen is currently unknown.

Study conclusions and caveats: CD8+ Simpson's diversity showed no significant patient-control difference.

Whoever was chosen for sequencing had shown CD8+CD57+ cell expansion by flow cytometry. Severe acquired aplastic anemia was present in every patient. Patients had received no therapy at the time of blood sampling. Genomic DNA was employed as the template in profiling TCR beta VDJ and CDR3. One entry per CDR3 protein, called by TCRdb with MiXCR from the reads. The table has 150,000 to 200,000 distinct CDR3 sequences, roughly 45% seen once. This sequence joins TRBV10-1 and TRBJ2-7; 8 bases fit TRBD1. This TCR derives from a human donor with aplastic anemia. Sequencing was carried out using sorted CD4+, CD8+, or CD8+CD57+ T cells (not recorded which) from PBMCs. CDR3 nucleotides: TGCGCCAACACACCCGGACAGGGCGAGTCCGAGCAGTACTTC. The encoded protein is CANTPGQGESEQYF.